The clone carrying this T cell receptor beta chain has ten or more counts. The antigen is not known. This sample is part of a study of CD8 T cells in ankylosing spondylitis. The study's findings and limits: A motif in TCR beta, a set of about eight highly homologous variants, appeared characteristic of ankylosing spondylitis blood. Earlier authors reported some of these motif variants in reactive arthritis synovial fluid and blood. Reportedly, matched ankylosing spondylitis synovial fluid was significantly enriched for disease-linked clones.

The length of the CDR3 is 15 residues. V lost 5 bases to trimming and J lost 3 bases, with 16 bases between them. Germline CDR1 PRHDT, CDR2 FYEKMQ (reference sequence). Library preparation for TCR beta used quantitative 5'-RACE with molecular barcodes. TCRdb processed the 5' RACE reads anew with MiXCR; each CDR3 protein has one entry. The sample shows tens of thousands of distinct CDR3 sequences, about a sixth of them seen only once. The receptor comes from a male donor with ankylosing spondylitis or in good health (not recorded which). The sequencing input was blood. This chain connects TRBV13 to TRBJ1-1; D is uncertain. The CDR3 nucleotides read TGTGCCAGCAGCCGCCGACTAAGGAGTGACACTGAAGCTTTCTTT. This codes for CASSRRLRSDTEAFF.